The text below deals with one T cell receptor (beta chain). This specimen belongs to a study of T-cell reconstitution after alpha-beta-depleted transplantation in children. Molecular barcoding with unique molecular identifiers was used for the TCRbeta library. In TCRdb, the PCR reads were re-called with MiXCR into one record per CDR3 protein. The table lists a few hundred thousand distinct CDR3 sequences, around 13% of them singletons. This CDR3 has 13 residues. Trimming took 4 bases from V and 5 from J, leaving 13 bases between them. The germline V gene encodes CDR1 SGHDT and CDR2 YYEEEE. The specimen comprised PBMCs, mostly from graft donor cells, sampled 360 days after TCRalphabeta/CD19-depleted stem cell transplant. The chain has TRBV5-6 and TRBJ2-7; D perhaps matches TRBD2 (5 bases). The receptor was derived from a male patient under 18 who had a stem cell transplant for acute myeloid leukemia, so the T cells may come from the graft donor. The DNA for the CDR3 is TGTGCCAGCAGCCCCGACCGAGGGAACGAGCAGTACTTC. This codes for CASSPDRGNEQYF. Together with reference TRBV5-6 and TRBJ2-7, the CDR3 gives the full variable domain: DAGVTQSPTHLIKTRGQQVTLRCSPKSGHDTVSWYQQALGQGPQFIFQYYEEEERQRGNFPDRFSGHQFPNYSSELNVNALLLGDSALYLCASSPDRGNEQYFGPGTRLTVT.